Listed below are T cell receptor beta chains from one sample, sequenced in a study of blood T cell repertoires in COVID-19. Assay: immunoSEQ multiplex PCR; the TCRdb copy retains only in-frame clones and omits some. The sample includes some 200,000 clones, around 80% of them seen just once. Input material: peripheral blood. Receptors were obtained from a woman in her forties with acute or convalescent COVID-19. The CDR3 runs from the conserved cysteine through the conserved F or W. The D gene is left open where the match is weak. For some rows the clone size is stated as once, few or many, or as a class when expanded; others skip it.

CDR3 DNA	CDR3 protein	J gene	V gene	D gene	clone size
TGTGCCAGCAGGGGTGCAGGGAACTATGGCTACACCTTC	CASRGAGNYGYTF	TRBJ1-2	TRBV6-5	.	once
TGTGCCAGCAGCTTAAAGGGGACAAATCAGCCCCAGCATTTT	CASSLKGTNQPQHF	TRBJ1-5	TRBV7-2	.	.
TGTGCCAGCTTATGGACACAGGGGGAGCAGTACTTC	CASLWTQGEQYF	TRBJ2-7	TRBV9	TRBD1	.
TGCGCCAGCAGCTCGACAGGGGCCCCCACCGGGGAGCTGTTTTTT	CASSSTGAPTGELFF	TRBJ2-2	TRBV5-1	TRBD1	.
TGTGCCAGCAGCGTAGGACAGAGCTCCTACGAGCAGTACTTC	CASSVGQSSYEQYF	TRBJ2-7	TRBV9	.	.
TGTGCCAGCAGTGTAACTCGCGGGGGGGCCTTAGACAATGAGCAGTTCTTC	CASSVTRGGALDNEQFF	TRBJ2-1	TRBV2	TRBD2	.
TGTGCCAGCAGTTACTCTAACGGTGGAAACACCATATATTTT	CASSYSNGGNTIYF	TRBJ1-3	TRBV6-2/TRBV6-3	.	.
TGTGCCAGCAGCACCCCTAGGGGGCTCACTGAAGCTTTCTTT	CASSTPRGLTEAFF	TRBJ1-1	TRBV13	TRBD1	.
TGTGCCAGTAAAGTAGTCGATCGAAACGATGAGCAGTTCTTC	CASKVVDRNDEQFF	TRBJ2-1	TRBV19	.	.
TGTGCCAGCAGTTCGACTAGCACCGGGGAGCTGTTTTTT	CASSSTSTGELFF	TRBJ2-2	TRBV6-2/TRBV6-3	.	.
TGCGCCAGCAGCTTGGGGACTAGCGTGAACGAGCAGTACTTC	CASSLGTSVNEQYF	TRBJ2-7	TRBV5-1	TRBD2	.
TGCGCCAGCAGCCAAGAAACAGGTCCACCCCTCCACTTT	CASSQETGPPLHF	TRBJ1-6	TRBV4-1	.	.
TGTGCCAGCAGCTCGGAGATGTGGGGCACAGATACGCAGTATTTT	CASSSEMWGTDTQYF	TRBJ2-3	TRBV7-6	.	.
TGTGCCAGTAGTATTAAAGATACGCAGTATTTT	CASSIKDTQYF	TRBJ2-3	TRBV19	.	.
TGTGCCAGCACCTTGGTCAATGGCGGTTACGAGCAGTACTTC	CASTLVNGGYEQYF	TRBJ2-7	TRBV7-2	.	.
TGCGCCAGCAGCTCAGGACAGGGGCTCTCAGGGGCCAACGTCCTGACTTTC	CASSSGQGLSGANVLTF	TRBJ2-6	TRBV5-1	TRBD1	few
TGTGCCAGTAGTGTAGCAGCTAGCCATCCGCCCCAGCATTTT	CASSVAASHPPQHF	TRBJ1-5	TRBV19	.	few
TGTGCCAGCTCACCCTCAGGGCCAGGGAAAGGGACTGAAGCTTTCTTT	CASSPSGPGKGTEAFF	TRBJ1-1	TRBV18	.	once
TGTGCCAGCAGCCCAAGAGGGGACAGGCTTAGCTCTGGAAACACCATATATTTT	CASSPRGDRLSSGNTIYF	TRBJ1-3	TRBV9	TRBD1	.
TGCAGCGTTGATCTAGCGGCAGAGACCCAGTACTTC	CSVDLAAETQYF	TRBJ2-5	TRBV29-1	TRBD2	.
TGCGCCAGCAGTGGGACTAGCGGGGGGACGGGGGAGCAGTACTTC	CASSGTSGGTGEQYF	TRBJ2-7	TRBV10-2	TRBD2	.
TGTGCCAGCAGCCAAGGACGGGGGGGTTACGAGCAGTACTTC	CASSQGRGGYEQYF	TRBJ2-7	TRBV4-2	TRBD2	.
TGCGCCAGCAGCCATGTGTCGGATGAGCAGTTCTTC	CASSHVSDEQFF	TRBJ2-1	TRBV4-1	.	.
TGTGCCAGCAGCCAAGAGAGACAGGGGGCAGGAATCAGGGCCTACGAGCAGTACTTC	CASSQERQGAGIRAYEQYF	TRBJ2-7	TRBV3-1/TRBV3-2	TRBD1	.
TGTGCCAGCAGCCAGGACAGGCAGGGGGCCGGAGATACGCAGTATTTT	CASSQDRQGAGDTQYF	TRBJ2-3	TRBV3-1/TRBV3-2	TRBD1	.
TGCAGCGTTGTATGGAGGGACAGGGCCTATGGCTACACCTTC	CSVVWRDRAYGYTF	TRBJ1-2	TRBV29-1	TRBD1	.
TGTGCCAGCTCACCCGAGTCAGAGGGCAACTATGGCTACACCTTC	CASSPESEGNYGYTF	TRBJ1-2	TRBV18	.	few
TGCGCCAGCAGCTTGGTTCTAGCGGGAAGAGACACCGGGGAGCTGTTTTTT	CASSLVLAGRDTGELFF	TRBJ2-2	TRBV5-1	TRBD2	.
TGTGCCAGCAGCCTTCCCGGGGACTATGGCTACACCTTC	CASSLPGDYGYTF	TRBJ1-2	TRBV5-6	.	once
TGTGCCAGCAGCTTGGTGAACAGAGAGACCTATGGCTACACCTTC	CASSLVNRETYGYTF	TRBJ1-2	TRBV5-6	.	once
TGCGCCAGCAGCACGCGGACAGCCGAAACAGGTGAAGCTTTCTTT	CASSTRTAETGEAFF	TRBJ1-1	TRBV5-1	.	.
TGTGCCAGCAGCCACCGACTAGCGGCCTACAATGAGCAGTTCTTC	CASSHRLAAYNEQFF	TRBJ2-1	TRBV3-1/TRBV3-2	TRBD2	.
TGTGCCAGCAGCTTAGCCGAGACCTACAATGAGCAGTTCTTC	CASSLAETYNEQFF	TRBJ2-1	TRBV11-2	.	.
TGTGCCAGCAGCTTATTTCCCCCCTCAGGGGGCTACACCTTC	CASSLFPPSGGYTF	TRBJ1-2	TRBV11-2	.	.
TGTGCCAGCAGCCTCAGACTAGCAGAGATAGAGACCCAGTACTTC	CASSLRLAEIETQYF	TRBJ2-5	TRBV3-1/TRBV3-2	TRBD2	.
TGTGCCAGCAGGGGGGACAGGGCCCGTGAGCAGTTCTTC	CASRGDRAREQFF	TRBJ2-1	TRBV12-3/TRBV12-4	TRBD1	.
TGCGCCAGCAGCCAAGACATCGTAGGCCAGACTTACGAGCAGTACTTC	CASSQDIVGQTYEQYF	TRBJ2-7	TRBV4-1	.	many
TGTGCCAGCAGCAGAGGGGGGGCGTCCTACAATGAGCAGTTCTTC	CASSRGGASYNEQFF	TRBJ2-1	TRBV6-5	.	.
TGTGCCAGCAGCCCGCTTGGGGGGGGCGCGAACTATGGCTACACCTTC	CASSPLGGGANYGYTF	TRBJ1-2	TRBV3-1/TRBV3-2	.	.
TGTGCCAGCAGTTACTGGCTAGCGGGGCCCTACGAGCAGTACTTC	CASSYWLAGPYEQYF	TRBJ2-7	TRBV6-5	TRBD2	.
TGCGCCAGCAGCTTTGGACAGCCGGGACTAGCAGGCACAGATACGCAGTATTTT	CASSFGQPGLAGTDTQYF	TRBJ2-3	TRBV5-1	TRBD2	.
TGTGCCAGCAGTTTACGCAGGGGTGGCTACACCTTC	CASSLRRGGYTF	TRBJ1-2	TRBV12-3/TRBV12-4	.	.
TGTGCCAGCAGCTTGGGCTCCGGACAGTTCACAGATACGCAGTATTTT	CASSLGSGQFTDTQYF	TRBJ2-3	TRBV7-8	.	.
TGTGCCAGCAGCTTAGCAGGGCGCTATTATGAGCAGTTCTTC	CASSLAGRYYEQFF	TRBJ2-1	TRBV11-3	.	.
TGTGCCAGTAGTATAGATAGGGCCGGGGCTAGCGGGGGGCGCACGCACAATGAGCAGTTCTTC	CASSIDRAGASGGRTHNEQFF	TRBJ2-1	TRBV19	TRBD2	.
TGTGCTAGTGCCGCCAAGCGGGAGGGCACAGATACGCAGTATTTT	CASAAKREGTDTQYF	TRBJ2-3	TRBV12-5	TRBD2	few